The 7 T cell receptor beta chains listed next were all sequenced from one sample in a study of cytomegalovirus exposure and HLA in healthy donors. Both 60 Vbeta primers and 13 Jbeta primers went into the PCR. Sequencing used immunoSEQ multiplex PCR; TCRdb keeps in-frame clones, though not all of them. Among 250,000 to 350,000 clones listed, 80% were seen once. Sequenced material: PBMCs. The receptors originated from a girl aged 2-10 years in good health and CMV-seronegative.

The rearrangement joins TRBV11-2 to TRBJ2-7; weak D call: TRBD2 (5 bases). Trimming removed 3 bases from V and 5 bases from J, with 14 bases in between. The CDR3 runs to 14 residues. Germline values: CDR1 SGHAT, CDR2 FQNNGV. CDR3 sequence (DNA): TGTGCCAGCAGCTTTTTGTGGAGGCTCGACGAGCAGTACTTC. Translated, it gives CASSFLWRLDEQYF.

The rearrangement uses TRBV5-1 and TRBJ1-4; D not resolved. Germline V gene data show CDR1 as SGHRS and CDR2 as YFSETQ. The V end lost 0 bases, the J end lost 7 bases, and 13 bases lay between the germline ends. The CDR3 is 15 amino acids. CDR3 amino acids: CASSLAGLRGEKLFF. DNA of the CDR3: TGCGCCAGCAGCTTGGCCGGCCTCCGGGGTGAAAAACTGTTTTTT.

This clone came up a few times. This chain connects TRBV9 to TRBJ1-2, with 7 bases fitting TRBD1. Per germline, CDR1 SGDLS and CDR2 YYNGEE. The CDR3 covers 12 residues. Trimming removed 4 bases from V and 8 bases from J; junction bases left unmatched: 5. CDR3 nucleotide sequence: TGTGCCAGCAGCCCAGAGGGACAGGGCTACACCTTC. The encoded protein is CASSPEGQGYTF.

The CDR3 bases are TGTGCCAGCAGCCGGGGGGGGGCCTTTAATCAGCCCCAGCATTTT. Translated: CASSRGGAFNQPQHF. The chain carries TRBV27 and TRBJ1-5; TRBD1 might be the D (6 bases). With 6 bases removed from V and 4 bases from J, the gap between germline ends came to 16 bases. Germline CDR1 and CDR2: MNHEY and SMNVEV (reference sequence). The CDR3 has 15 residues.

Details on this clone: This sample also contains other DNA sequences that code for the same CDR3. The V and J genes are TRBV5-1 and TRBJ1-3; TRBD1 matches at 10 bases. The CDR3 is 13 amino acids. V lost 4 bases and J lost 7; bases outside the gene matches: 2. In germline, CDR1 is SGHRS, CDR2 YFSETQ. The chain's CDR3 is CASSVGQGNTIYF. The CDR3 nucleotides are TGCGCCAGCAGCGTGGGACAGGGGAACACCATATATTTT.

The rearrangement links TRBV28 to TRBJ2-1; 9 nucleotides match TRBD2. CDR1 and CDR2 from the germline V gene are MDHEN and SYDVKM. The ends lost 4 bases at V and 7 bases at J; junction bases unmatched: 5. CDR3 length: 14 residues. DNA of the CDR3: TGTGCCAGCAGTTCCGGACTAGCGTTGAATGAGCAGTTCTTC. Translating it yields CASSSGLALNEQFF.

The rearrangement links TRBV30 to TRBJ1-1, with D possibly TRBD1 on 5 matching bases. Trimming pared 4 bases from V and 2 bases from J, leaving 17 bases between. From germline, CDR1 is GTSNPN and CDR2 SVGIG (reference sequence). The CDR3 totals 15 residues. In nucleotides, the CDR3 is TGTGCCTGGATTATTCTCGGGGGAAGTAACACTGAAGCTTTCTTT. It translates to CAWIILGGSNTEAFF.